This entry lists 2 T cell receptor beta chains sequenced from one sample in a study of blood T cell repertoires in COVID-19. The table came from immunoSEQ multiplex PCR; TCRdb's copy has only in-frame clones and leaves some out. Here the sample spans nearly 350,000 clones, more than 75% being singletons. The specimen sequenced was PBMCs or T cells enriched from blood (not recorded which). These receptors all stem from a woman aged 30 to 39 who had recovered from COVID-19.

The chain recombines TRBV5-4 with TRBJ1-3, with a weak D call TRBD1 (5 bases). Per germline, CDR1 SGHNT and CDR2 YYREEE (reference sequence). This CDR3 is built from 15 residues. V was trimmed by 4 bases and J by 2 bases, leaving 13 bases between them. The CDR3: CASSPHPDTGNTIYF. The CDR3 DNA reads as TGTGCCAGCAGCCCACATCCGGACACTGGAAACACCATATATTTT.

This sequence joins TRBV24-1 and TRBJ1-2; 8 bases agree with TRBD1. V dropped 4 bases and J dropped 10; count of bases not matched to a gene: 13. The CDR3 is 15 residues long. Germline values: CDR1 KGHDR, CDR2 SFDVKD. This CDR3 is CATSDPDRGRRDYTF. DNA of the CDR3: TGTGCCACCAGTGACCCCGACAGGGGCCGGCGTGACTACACCTTC.